These T cell receptor beta chains were read from a single sample in a study of blood T cell repertoires in COVID-19. TCRdb's table, derived via immunoSEQ multiplex PCR, lists solely in-frame clones and lacks some. The repertoire holds about 230,000 clones, with more than 75% as singletons. The specimen was peripheral blood. The receptor source for this set is a man aged 50-59 years with COVID-19, enrolled during active disease. CDR3s include the opening cysteine and the closing phenylalanine or tryptophan. The D gene is left open where the match is weak. Size values are once, few and many counts, or a class for expanded clones, and some rows have none.

d_call	v_call	j_call	clone_size	cdr3_nt	cdr3_aa
TRBD2	TRBV6-2/TRBV6-3	TRBJ2-2	NA	TGTGCCAGCAGTCCCCCGTTGTCTAGCGGGAGATATGTCACCGGGGAGCTGTTTTTT	CASSPPLSSGRYVTGELFF
NA	TRBV9	TRBJ2-1	NA	TGTGCCAGCAGCGTAGAGGCCAGGAACAATGAGCAGTTCTTC	CASSVEARNNEQFF
NA	TRBV12-3/TRBV12-4	TRBJ1-4	NA	TGTGCCAGCACGAGCCCGGGAGAAAAACTGTTTTTT	CASTSPGEKLFF
TRBD2	TRBV19	TRBJ2-3	once	TGTGCCACTTCTAGCGGGGGGGCCGCAGATACGCAGTATTTT	CATSSGGAADTQYF
NA	TRBV5-1	TRBJ2-4	NA	TGCGCCAGCAGCTTGGGGTTTTATGCGGGGGCCAAAAACATTCAGTACTTC	CASSLGFYAGAKNIQYF
TRBD2	TRBV4-2	TRBJ2-7	NA	TGTGCCAGCAGCCAAGACGGGGGGGCTCAATACGAGCAGTACTTC	CASSQDGGAQYEQYF
NA	TRBV7-8	TRBJ2-5	NA	TGTGCCAGCAGCTTCAACGGGGAGACCCAGTACTTC	CASSFNGETQYF
NA	TRBV28	TRBJ1-1	once	TGTGCCAGCACCACACCACAGGGACCTTTCAAAGCTTTCTTT	CASTTPQGPFKAFF
TRBD2	TRBV7-7	TRBJ2-1	NA	TGTGCTAGCAGCGCCAGACTAGCCGATACCTACAATGAGCAGTTCTTC	CASSARLADTYNEQFF
NA	TRBV10-3	TRBJ1-2	NA	TGTGCCATCAGTGAGTCGATGGGAGCCTATGGCTACACCTTC	CAISESMGAYGYTF
NA	TRBV6-5	TRBJ1-1	NA	TGTGCCACCATAGGGGTAAGCCGGTACACTGAAGCTTTCTTT	CATIGVSRYTEAFF
NA	TRBV2	TRBJ2-2	NA	TGTGCCAGCGCGCTGGTGGTCACCGGGGAGCTGTTTTTT	CASALVVTGELFF
TRBD2	TRBV7-2	TRBJ2-7	NA	TGTGCCAGCAGCTTATGGGGACTAGCTAACGAGCAGTACTTC	CASSLWGLANEQYF
TRBD1	TRBV6-4	TRBJ2-7	NA	TGTGCCAGCAGTGACTCCGGGACAGGCGCCTCCTGGGAGCAGTACTTC	CASSDSGTGASWEQYF
NA	TRBV20-1	TRBJ2-5	NA	TGCAGTGCTAGCAGAAAAGAGACCCAGTACTTC	CSASRKETQYF
TRBD1	TRBV30	TRBJ2-3	NA	TGTGCCTGGACCGTGGGACAGGGGGGAGATACGCAGTATTTT	CAWTVGQGGDTQYF
TRBD2	TRBV29-1	TRBJ2-5	NA	TGCAGCGTTGACAGGGTAGCGGGAGGACCAGAAGAGACCCAGTACTTC	CSVDRVAGGPEETQYF
NA	TRBV20-1	TRBJ1-4	NA	TGCAGTGCTAGGAGGAATGAAAAACTGTTTTTT	CSARRNEKLFF
TRBD1	TRBV6-6	TRBJ2-2	NA	TGTGCCAGCAGTTATAGGGACAGGGGGCTTGTCGGGGAGCTGTTTTTT	CASSYRDRGLVGELFF
NA	TRBV24-1	TRBJ2-2	NA	TGTGCCACCAGTGACACCTATTTCCCCGGGGAGCTGTTTTTT	CATSDTYFPGELFF
TRBD2	TRBV19	TRBJ2-3	NA	TGTGCCAGTAGTATAGCGGGAGCGGGGGCAGATACGCAGTATTTT	CASSIAGAGADTQYF
NA	TRBV29-1	TRBJ2-1	NA	TGCAGCGTTGAAGATCACTCTGGCTCCTACAATGAGCAGTTCTTC	CSVEDHSGSYNEQFF
NA	TRBV7-9	TRBJ2-3	few	TGTGCCAGCAGCTTATCAAGCCCCCCAGATACGCAGTATTTT	CASSLSSPPDTQYF
NA	TRBV12-3/TRBV12-4	TRBJ2-7	NA	TGTGCCAGCAGTACCGGGGATACCTACGAGCAGTACTTC	CASSTGDTYEQYF
NA	TRBV27	TRBJ1-2	NA	TGTGCCAGCAGGACGGGAGACCTTAACTATGGCTACACCTTC	CASRTGDLNYGYTF
NA	TRBV9	TRBJ2-3	NA	TGTGCCAGCAGCGCCCGACTCGACACAGATACGCAGTATTTT	CASSARLDTDTQYF
TRBD1	TRBV7-9	TRBJ1-1	many	TGTGCCAGCAGCCCGAAGACAGGGGGCCCCCCTGAAGCTTTCTTT	CASSPKTGGPPEAFF
NA	TRBV3-1/TRBV3-2	TRBJ1-5	NA	TGTGCCAGCAGCCAAGATGGGACTAGGCTCCAGCATTTT	CASSQDGTRLQHF
NA	TRBV19	TRBJ2-1	NA	TGTGCCAGTAGAAGGGGCAATGAGCAGTTCTTC	CASRRGNEQFF
TRBD2	TRBV7-2	TRBJ2-1	NA	TGTGCCAGCAGCTTAGGGCTAGCGGGGGGGTCCACCTACAATGAGCAGTTCTTC	CASSLGLAGGSTYNEQFF
TRBD2	TRBV9	TRBJ2-3	few	TGTGCCAGCAGCCCTCGGGGGGGGGACTCAGATACGCAGTATTTT	CASSPRGGDSDTQYF
NA	TRBV5-1	TRBJ2-7	few	TGCGCCAGCAGCTTGGCGTCAGGGTCAAGTTACGAGCAGTACTTC	CASSLASGSSYEQYF
TRBD2	TRBV19	TRBJ2-1	many	TGTGCCAGTAGTAGTGCTGCGGGAGTAGGCGTGGTTGAGCAGTTCTTC	CASSSAAGVGVVEQFF
TRBD2	TRBV2	TRBJ2-1	NA	TGTGCCAGCACGCGACTAGCGGGAGGAGTCGATGAGCAGTTCTTC	CASTRLAGGVDEQFF
NA	TRBV6-6	TRBJ2-5	once	TGTGCCAGCAGTTACTCTATTTCCTATCAAGAGACCCAGTACTTC	CASSYSISYQETQYF
NA	TRBV2	TRBJ1-5	NA	TGTGCCAGCAGTGAAGCGTCCAGCCAGGGGCTGCCCCAGCATTTT	CASSEASSQGLPQHF
TRBD2	TRBV7-3	TRBJ2-1	NA	TGTGCCAGCAGCTTAGACTCTGTAGCGGGAGGCCTGAGTGAGCAGTTCTTC	CASSLDSVAGGLSEQFF
NA	TRBV28	TRBJ1-2	once	TGTGCCAGCAGCAGAGACACCCCTCCTAGCTACACCTTC	CASSRDTPPSYTF
NA	TRBV7-2	TRBJ2-1	NA	TGTGCCAGCAGCGCCCAAGCCGGGAATGAGCAGTTCTTC	CASSAQAGNEQFF
NA	TRBV19	TRBJ1-6	NA	TGTGCCAGTAAGGGGTCCCCGGGCTCACCCCTCCACTTT	CASKGSPGSPLHF
TRBD1	TRBV10-3	TRBJ1-4	NA	TGTGCCATCAGTGAAGCGCAGGGGGATGAAAAACTGTTTTTT	CAISEAQGDEKLFF